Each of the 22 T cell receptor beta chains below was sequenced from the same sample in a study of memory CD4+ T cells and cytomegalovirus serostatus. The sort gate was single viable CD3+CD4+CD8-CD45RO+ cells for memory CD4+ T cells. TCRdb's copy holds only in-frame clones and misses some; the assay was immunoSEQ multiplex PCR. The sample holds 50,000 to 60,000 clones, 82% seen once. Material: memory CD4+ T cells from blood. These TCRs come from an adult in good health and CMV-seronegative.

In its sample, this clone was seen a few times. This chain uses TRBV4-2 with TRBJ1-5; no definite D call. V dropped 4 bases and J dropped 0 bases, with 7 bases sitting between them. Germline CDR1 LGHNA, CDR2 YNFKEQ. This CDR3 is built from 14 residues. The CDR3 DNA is TGTGCCAGCAGCCTTGGGAATAGCAATCAGCCCCAGCATTTT. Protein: CASSLGNSNQPQHF.

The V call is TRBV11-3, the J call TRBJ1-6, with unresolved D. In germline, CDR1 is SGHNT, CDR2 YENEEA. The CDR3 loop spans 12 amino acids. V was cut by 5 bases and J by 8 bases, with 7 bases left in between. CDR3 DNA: TGTGCCAGCAGCAACAGAGATTCACCCCTCCACTTT. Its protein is CASSNRDSPLHF.

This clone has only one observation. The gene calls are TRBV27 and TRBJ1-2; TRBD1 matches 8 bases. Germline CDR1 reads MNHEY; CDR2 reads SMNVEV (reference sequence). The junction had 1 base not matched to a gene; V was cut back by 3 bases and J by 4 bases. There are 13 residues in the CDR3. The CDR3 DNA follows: TGTGCCAGCAGTTTTCAGGGGGCCTATGGCTACACCTTC. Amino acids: CASSFQGAYGYTF.

The CDR3 reads CASSEGTEYEQYF. The CDR3 DNA sequence: TGTGCCAGCAGTGAGGGGACAGAGTACGAGCAGTACTTC. This chain uses TRBV2 with TRBJ2-7, with 7 positions matching TRBD1. This CDR3 contains 13 residues. The V gene's germline CDR1 is SNHLY and CDR2 FYNNEI. V lost 3 bases to trimming and J lost 4 bases; unmatched junction nucleotides: 3.

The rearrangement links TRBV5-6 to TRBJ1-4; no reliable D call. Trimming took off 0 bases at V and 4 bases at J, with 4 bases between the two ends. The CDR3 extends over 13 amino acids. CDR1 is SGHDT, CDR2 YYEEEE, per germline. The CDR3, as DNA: TGTGCCAGCAGCTTGGTCGATAATGAAAAACTGTTTTTT. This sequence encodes CASSLVDNEKLFF.

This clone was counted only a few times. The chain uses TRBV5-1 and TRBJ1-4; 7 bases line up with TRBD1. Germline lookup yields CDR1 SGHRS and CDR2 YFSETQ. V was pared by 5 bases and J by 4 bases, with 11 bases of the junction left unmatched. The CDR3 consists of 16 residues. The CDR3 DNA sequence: TGCGCCAGCAGGGACCGTCCCGGGACAGATAATGAAAAACTGTTTTTT. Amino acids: CASRDRPGTDNEKLFF.

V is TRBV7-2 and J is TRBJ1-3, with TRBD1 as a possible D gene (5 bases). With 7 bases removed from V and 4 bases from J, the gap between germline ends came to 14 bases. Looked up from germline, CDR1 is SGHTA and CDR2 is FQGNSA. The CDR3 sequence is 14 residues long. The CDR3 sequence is CASTPTGGGNTIYF. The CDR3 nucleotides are TGTGCCAGCACCCCTACGGGGGGAGGAAACACCATATATTTT.

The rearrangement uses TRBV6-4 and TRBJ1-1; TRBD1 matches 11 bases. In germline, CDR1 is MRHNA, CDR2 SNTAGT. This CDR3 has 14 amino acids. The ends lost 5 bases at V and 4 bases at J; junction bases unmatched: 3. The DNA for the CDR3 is TGTGCCAGCAGTTCCGGGACAGGGGGCACTGAAGCTTTCTTT. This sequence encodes CASSSGTGGTEAFF.

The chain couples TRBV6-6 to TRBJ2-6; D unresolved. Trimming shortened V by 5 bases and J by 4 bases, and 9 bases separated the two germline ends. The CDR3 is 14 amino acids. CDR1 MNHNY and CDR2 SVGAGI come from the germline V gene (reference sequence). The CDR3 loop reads CASSVASGANVLTF. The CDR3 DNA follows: TGTGCCAGCAGTGTAGCATCCGGGGCCAACGTCCTGACTTTC.

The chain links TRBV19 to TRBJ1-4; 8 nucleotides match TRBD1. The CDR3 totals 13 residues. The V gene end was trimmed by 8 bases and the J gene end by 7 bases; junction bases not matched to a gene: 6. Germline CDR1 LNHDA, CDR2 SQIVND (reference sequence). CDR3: CASWDRRSEKLFF. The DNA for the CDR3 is TGTGCCAGTTGGGACAGGAGGTCTGAAAAACTGTTTTTT.

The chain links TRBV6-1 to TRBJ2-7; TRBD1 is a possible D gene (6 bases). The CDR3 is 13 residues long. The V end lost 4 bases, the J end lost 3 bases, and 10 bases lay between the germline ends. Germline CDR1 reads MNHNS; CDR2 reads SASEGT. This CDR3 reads CASSAGQNYEQYF. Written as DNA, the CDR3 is TGTGCCAGCAGTGCGGGACAAAACTACGAGCAGTACTTC.

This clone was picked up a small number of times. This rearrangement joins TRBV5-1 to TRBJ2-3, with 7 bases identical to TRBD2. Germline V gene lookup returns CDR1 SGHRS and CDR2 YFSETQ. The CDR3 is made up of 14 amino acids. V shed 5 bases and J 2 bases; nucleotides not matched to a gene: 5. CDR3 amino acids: CASRSGTITDTQYF. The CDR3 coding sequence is TGCGCCAGCAGGAGCGGGACCATCACAGATACGCAGTATTTT.

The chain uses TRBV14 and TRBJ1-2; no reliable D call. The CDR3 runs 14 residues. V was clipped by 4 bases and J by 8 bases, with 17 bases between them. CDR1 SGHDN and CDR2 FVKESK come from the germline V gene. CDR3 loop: CASSPSIGLGGYTF. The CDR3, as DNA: TGTGCCAGCAGCCCGTCAATCGGGTTAGGGGGCTACACCTTC.

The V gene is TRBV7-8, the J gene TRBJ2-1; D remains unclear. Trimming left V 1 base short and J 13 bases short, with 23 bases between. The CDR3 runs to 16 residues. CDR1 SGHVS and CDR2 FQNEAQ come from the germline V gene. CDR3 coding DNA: TGTGCCAGCAGCTTAGTTTTAGAGGTTAGGGCCTCCAGACAGTTCTTC. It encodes CASSLVLEVRASRQFF.

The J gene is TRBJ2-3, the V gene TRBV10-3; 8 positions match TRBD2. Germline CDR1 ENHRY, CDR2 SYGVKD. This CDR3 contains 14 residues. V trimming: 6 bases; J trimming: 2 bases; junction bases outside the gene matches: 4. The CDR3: CAIRISGDTDTQYF. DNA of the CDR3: TGTGCCATCAGGATTAGCGGGGACACAGATACGCAGTATTTT.

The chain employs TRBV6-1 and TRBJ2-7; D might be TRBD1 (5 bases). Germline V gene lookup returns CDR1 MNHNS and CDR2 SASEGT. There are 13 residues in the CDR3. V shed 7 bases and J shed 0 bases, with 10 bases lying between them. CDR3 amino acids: CASKGLSSYEQYF. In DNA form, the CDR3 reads TGTGCCAGCAAGGGGTTAAGCTCCTACGAGCAGTACTTC.

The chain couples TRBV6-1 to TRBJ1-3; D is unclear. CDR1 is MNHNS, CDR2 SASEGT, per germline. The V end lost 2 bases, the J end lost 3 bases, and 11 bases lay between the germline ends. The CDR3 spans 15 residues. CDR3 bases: TGTGCCAGCAGTGAAACACGAGGGTTTGGAAACACCATATATTTT. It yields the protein CASSETRGFGNTIYF.

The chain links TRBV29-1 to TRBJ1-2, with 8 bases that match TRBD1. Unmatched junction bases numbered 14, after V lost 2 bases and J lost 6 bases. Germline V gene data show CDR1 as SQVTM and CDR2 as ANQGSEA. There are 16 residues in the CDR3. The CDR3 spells CSVEFMDRVLRDGYTF. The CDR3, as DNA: TGCAGCGTTGAATTCATGGACAGGGTGCTCCGTGATGGCTACACCTTC. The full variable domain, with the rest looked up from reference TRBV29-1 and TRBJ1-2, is SAVISQKPSRDICQRGTSLTIQCQVDSQVTMMFWYRQQPGQSLTLIATANQGSEATYESGFVIDKFPISRPNLTFSTLTVSNMSPEDSSIYLCSVEFMDRVLRDGYTFGSGTRLTVV.

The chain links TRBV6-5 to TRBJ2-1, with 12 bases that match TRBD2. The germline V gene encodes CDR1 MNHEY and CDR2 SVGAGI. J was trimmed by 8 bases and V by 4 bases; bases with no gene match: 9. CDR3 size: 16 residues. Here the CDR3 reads CASSSPASGGAYEQFF. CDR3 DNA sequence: TGTGCCAGCAGTTCTCCAGCTAGCGGGGGGGCCTATGAGCAGTTCTTC.

This CDR3 is CASSVGASGVYEQYF. CDR3 nucleotides: TGTGCCAGCAGCGTAGGCGCTAGCGGGGTCTACGAGCAGTACTTC. The chain couples TRBV9 to TRBJ2-7; 9 nucleotides agree with TRBD2. V lost 0 bases and J lost 3; bases outside the gene matches: 4. The germline gives CDR1 SGDLS, CDR2 YYNGEE. There are 15 residues in the CDR3.

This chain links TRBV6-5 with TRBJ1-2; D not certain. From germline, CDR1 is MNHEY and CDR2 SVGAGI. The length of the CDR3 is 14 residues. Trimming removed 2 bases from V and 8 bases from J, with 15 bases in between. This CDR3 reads CASSYVGIPRGYTF. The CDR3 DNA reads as TGTGCCAGCAGTTACGTGGGGATTCCCCGGGGCTACACCTTC.

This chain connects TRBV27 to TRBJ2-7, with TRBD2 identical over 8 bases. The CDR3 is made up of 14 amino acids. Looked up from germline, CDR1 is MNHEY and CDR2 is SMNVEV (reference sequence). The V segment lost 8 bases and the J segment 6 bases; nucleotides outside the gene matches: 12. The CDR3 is CASALNGGASEQYF. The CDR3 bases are TGTGCCAGCGCCTTGAACGGGGGGGCCTCCGAGCAGTACTTC.